This T cell receptor beta chain was identified during a study of cytomegalovirus exposure and HLA in healthy donors. Study conclusions and caveats: A few chains tied to CMV proved CMV antigen-specific in vitro.

As to this clone: Its antigen is undetermined.

A multiplex PCR was run with 60 Vbeta primers and 13 Jbeta primers. Only in-frame clones appear in the TCRdb table, and some are missing; sequencing was by immunoSEQ multiplex PCR. The sample carries more than 150,000 clones, roughly 87% recorded once. J gave up 3 bases and V 1 base, and 5 bases lay outside the gene matches. From germline, CDR1 is SGHRS and CDR2 YFSETQ. CDR3 length: 15 residues. The chain joins TRBV5-1 to TRBJ1-1; 8 bases match TRBD1. Sequencing was performed on PBMCs. The TCR was taken from a girl less than two years old in good health and CMV-seronegative. CDR3 residues: CASSLSARGHTEAFF. CDR3 nucleotide sequence: TGCGCCAGCAGCTTGTCAGCCAGGGGGCACACTGAAGCTTTCTTT.